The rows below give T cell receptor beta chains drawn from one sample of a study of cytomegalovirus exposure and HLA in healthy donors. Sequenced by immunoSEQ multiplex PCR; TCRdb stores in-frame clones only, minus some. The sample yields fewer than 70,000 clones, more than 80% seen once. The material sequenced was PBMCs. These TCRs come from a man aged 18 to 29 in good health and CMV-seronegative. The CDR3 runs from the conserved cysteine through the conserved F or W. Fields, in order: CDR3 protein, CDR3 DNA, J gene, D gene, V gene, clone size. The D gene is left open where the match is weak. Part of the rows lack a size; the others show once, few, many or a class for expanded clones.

CDR3: CASSLPTGEETQYF
DNA: TGTGCCAGCAGCCTGCCGACAGGAGAAGAGACCCAGTACTTC
J: TRBJ2-5
D: .
V: TRBV5-4
size: .

CDR3: CASRLTGQRAEQYF
DNA: TGTGCCAGCAGGCTGACGGGACAGCGGGCCGAGCAGTACTTC
J: TRBJ2-7
D: .
V: TRBV27
size: .

CDR3: CASSPGVTSYNEQFF
DNA: TGTGCCAGCAGCCCCGGAGTTACCTCCTACAATGAGCAGTTCTTC
J: TRBJ2-1
D: .
V: TRBV7-9
size: .

CDR3: CASSRGTQYF
DNA: TGTGCCAGCAGCCGCGGCACGCAGTATTTT
J: TRBJ2-3
D: .
V: TRBV2
size: .

CDR3: CASSYILNTEAFF
DNA: TGTGCCAGCAGCTATATATTGAACACTGAAGCTTTCTTT
J: TRBJ1-1
D: .
V: TRBV7-9
size: .

CDR3: CASSLGGAVDGYTF
DNA: TGTGCCAGCAGCTTAGGGGGCGCCGTGGATGGCTACACCTTC
J: TRBJ1-2
D: .
V: TRBV7-9
size: .

CDR3: CASSLGLEAFF
DNA: TGTGCCAGCAGTCTGGGCCTTGAAGCTTTCTTT
J: TRBJ1-1
D: .
V: TRBV28
size: .

CDR3: CASSFGGGLNTEAFF
DNA: TGTGCCAGCAGTTTTGGGGGGGGCTTGAACACTGAAGCTTTCTTT
J: TRBJ1-1
D: .
V: TRBV28
size: .

CDR3: CASSSRDKGYEQYF
DNA: TGTGCCAGCAGCTCCCGGGACAAAGGCTACGAGCAGTACTTC
J: TRBJ2-7
D: .
V: TRBV11-3
size: .

CDR3: CASSLRVIGVLGYTF
DNA: TGTGCCAGCTCCCTCAGGGTCATTGGAGTCTTGGGCTACACCTTC
J: TRBJ1-2
D: .
V: TRBV2
size: .

CDR3: CASSHEGRGANVLTF
DNA: TGTGCCAGCAGTCACGAGGGGAGGGGGGCCAACGTCCTGACTTTC
J: TRBJ2-6
D: .
V: TRBV6-5
size: .

CDR3: CASSPLPAKKPTDTQYF
DNA: TGTGCCAGCTCACCTCTGCCAGCGAAGAAGCCGACAGATACGCAGTATTTT
J: TRBJ2-3
D: .
V: TRBV18
size: .

CDR3: CASSQDRGNTEAFF
DNA: TGTGCCAGCAGCCAAGACAGGGGGAACACTGAAGCTTTCTTT
J: TRBJ1-1
D: .
V: TRBV4-2
size: .

CDR3: CASSPRLAGETQYF
DNA: TGTGCCAGCAGCCCACGACTAGCAGGGGAGACCCAGTACTTC
J: TRBJ2-5
D: TRBD2
V: TRBV11-2
size: .

CDR3: CASSEALGGSGNTIYF
DNA: TGTGCCAGCAGTGAAGCGCTGGGGGGCTCTGGAAACACCATATATTTT
J: TRBJ1-3
D: .
V: TRBV2
size: .

CDR3: CASSFRGTDTQYF
DNA: TGTGCCAGCAGCTTCCGGGGGACAGATACGCAGTATTTT
J: TRBJ2-3
D: .
V: TRBV11-3
size: .

CDR3: CASSQKAGGRGMNTEAFF
DNA: TGCGCCAGCAGCCAAAAGGCAGGTGGGCGGGGGATGAACACTGAAGCTTTCTTT
J: TRBJ1-1
D: .
V: TRBV4-1
size: .

CDR3: CASSTYTLGAYEQYF
DNA: TGTGCCAGTAGTACCTACACCCTAGGGGCCTACGAGCAGTACTTC
J: TRBJ2-7
D: .
V: TRBV19
size: .

CDR3: CAWRTGSYEQYF
DNA: TGTGCCTGGAGGACAGGGTCCTACGAGCAGTACTTC
J: TRBJ2-7
D: TRBD1
V: TRBV30
size: .

CDR3: CASSLSSGRYGYTF
DNA: TGTGCCAGCAGCTTGAGCTCAGGGAGGTATGGCTACACCTTC
J: TRBJ1-2
D: .
V: TRBV5-4
size: once